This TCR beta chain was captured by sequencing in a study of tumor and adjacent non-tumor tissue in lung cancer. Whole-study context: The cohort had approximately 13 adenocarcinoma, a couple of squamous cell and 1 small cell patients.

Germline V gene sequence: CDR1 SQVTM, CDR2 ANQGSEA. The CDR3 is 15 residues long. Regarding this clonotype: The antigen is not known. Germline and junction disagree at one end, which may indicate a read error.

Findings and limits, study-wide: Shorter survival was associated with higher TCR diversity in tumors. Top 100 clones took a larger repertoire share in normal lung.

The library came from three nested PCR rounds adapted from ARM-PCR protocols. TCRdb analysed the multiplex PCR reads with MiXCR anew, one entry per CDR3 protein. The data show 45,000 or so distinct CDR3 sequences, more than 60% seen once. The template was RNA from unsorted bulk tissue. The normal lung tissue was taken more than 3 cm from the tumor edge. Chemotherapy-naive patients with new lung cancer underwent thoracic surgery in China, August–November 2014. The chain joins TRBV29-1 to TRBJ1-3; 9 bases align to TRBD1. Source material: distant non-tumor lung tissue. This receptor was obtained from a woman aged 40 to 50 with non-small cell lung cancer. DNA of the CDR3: TGCAGCGTTACCTGGGACAGGGCCTCTGGAAACACCTTATATTTT. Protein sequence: CSVTWDRASGNTLYF.